The clone carrying this TCR beta chain was observed once. This record belongs to a study of Graves' ophthalmopathy and Graves' hyperthyroidism. Germline values: CDR1 SNHLY, CDR2 FYNNEI. CDR3 length equals 15 residues. The J segment lost 4 bases and the V segment lost 6 bases, leaving 12 bases of the junction unmatched. RNA transcripts were the source from which TCR beta CDR3 regions were amplified. HTBI primers were used in a first-round RT-PCR, which preceded a second-round multiplex PCR. MiXCR was run by TCRdb on the multiplex PCR reads, yielding one entry per CDR3 protein. The table has 340,000 or so distinct CDR3 sequences, roughly 17% seen once.

The chain uses TRBV2 and TRBJ2-7; 7 bases are shared with TRBD2. Sequenced input: peripheral blood. The TCR was taken from an adult man with Graves' ophthalmopathy. Here the CDR3 reads CASSRSGNGGYEQYF. In nucleotides, the CDR3 is TGTGCCAGCAGCAGGAGCGGGAACGGAGGGTACGAGCAGTACTTC.